This T cell receptor (beta chain) was sequenced during a study of cytomegalovirus exposure and HLA in healthy donors. Findings of the study overall: The dataset shows that most TCR sequences were rare, while some public TCRs occurred in many donors. An ancestry cluster, one associated with Asian ancestry, reportedly showed fewer N-insertions than the approximately 650-donor mean in a later analysis.

The CDR3 covers 14 residues. CDR1 SGHAT and CDR2 FQDESV come from the germline V gene (reference sequence). Trimming removed 1 base from V and 4 bases from J; junction bases left unmatched: 4. With respect to this clone: Its target is not known.

The PCR had 60 Vbeta and 13 Jbeta primers. Measured with immunoSEQ multiplex PCR; TCRdb has only the in-frame clones, and not every one. The data hold 90,000 to 140,000 clones, with around 75% observed a single time. The sequencing input was PBMCs. This TCR was sampled from a man aged 35-49 years in good health and CMV-seronegative. The chain employs TRBV11-1 and TRBJ2-7, with 7 positions matching TRBD1. In DNA form, the CDR3 reads TGTGCCAGCAGCTTAGGGCTACAGGGGTACGAGCAGTACTTC. Translation: CASSLGLQGYEQYF.